The T cell receptor beta chain described here comes from a study of blood T cell repertoires in COVID-19. About the study: Material from acute and convalescent COVID-19 was sourced from the United States, Italy and Spain.

Assay used: immunoSEQ multiplex PCR; TCRdb lists only in-frame clones, some missing. The sample yields 95,000 to 100,000 clones, about 90% seen once. Germline CDR1 reads MDHEN; CDR2 reads SYDVKM. There are 17 residues in the CDR3. The V end lost 7 bases, the J end lost 6 bases, and 25 bases lay between the germline ends. The sequence came from a man aged 45-65 years with acute or convalescent COVID-19. Source material: peripheral blood. The chain couples TRBV28 to TRBJ1-5, with D possibly TRBD1 on 6 matching bases. The CDR3 protein is CASTPAGGDRLGQPQHF. CDR3 nucleotide sequence: TGTGCCAGCACTCCCGCGGGGGGCGATCGATTGGGTCAGCCCCAGCATTTT.